These 25 T cell receptor beta chains originate from one sample sequenced in a study of blood T cell repertoires in COVID-19 (dated by TCRdb to the early 2020s). The protocol used for the library was the immunoSEQ multiplex PCR assay. TCRdb's version of the immuneACCESS table is confined to in-frame rearrangements and falls short of the full clone set. An unresolved V gene accounts for under half of the shortfall where checked; the remainder is of unknown origin. Within this sample are 400,000 to 550,000 clones, with more than 85% of them counted one time only. The ten largest clones represent 4.3% of the sample. The sequenced sample consisted of peripheral blood. The receptors derive from a woman between 25 and 40 years old with acute or convalescent COVID-19.

CDR3 region: CASSLTPGTENKYF. CDR3 coding DNA: TGTGCCAGCAGCTTAACTCCTGGGACAGAAAATAAGTATTTT. The V gene is TRBV7-3, the J gene TRBJ2-3; 7 nucleotides align to TRBD1. The CDR3 length is 14 residues. Unmatched junction bases numbered 10, after V lost 0 bases and J lost 13 bases. Germline CDR1 SGHTA, CDR2 FQGTGA.

The V gene is TRBV2, the J gene TRBJ1-5; TRBD1 is a possible D gene (6 bases). Trimming left V 2 bases short and J 2 bases short, with 16 bases between. Looked up from germline, CDR1 is SNHLY and CDR2 is FYNNEI. The CDR3 consists of 17 residues. The DNA of the CDR3 is TGTGCCAGCAGTGAAACTCCATCTCGACAGGGCAATCAGCCCCAGCATTTT. It specifies CASSETPSRQGNQPQHF. The complete variable domain, with remaining parts taken from reference TRBV2 and TRBJ1-5, reads EPEVTQTPSHQVTQMGQEVILRCVPISNHLYFYWYRQILGQKVEFLVSFYNNEISEKSEIFDDQFSVERPDGSNFTLKIRSTKLEDSAMYFCASSETPSRQGNQPQHFGDGTRLSIL.

V is TRBV5-5 and J is TRBJ1-3, with 8 bases that match TRBD1. The CDR3 has 15 residues. V dropped 2 bases and J dropped 0; count of bases not matched to a gene: 1. Germline assignment: CDR1 SGHKS and CDR2 YYEKEE (reference sequence). The CDR3 nucleotides read TGTGCCAGCAGCTTCACAGGGGGCTCTGGAAACACCATATATTTT. This codes for CASSFTGGSGNTIYF.

In its sample, this clone was seen once. The chain is built from TRBV2 and TRBJ2-3, with TRBD1 identical over 10 bases. This CDR3 has 15 residues. Trimming cost V 10 bases and J 2 bases; bases outside gene matches: 9. CDR1 SNHLY and CDR2 FYNNEI come from the germline V gene. CDR3 DNA: TGTGCCACGAGTGACGGGACAGGGGCCACAGATACGCAGTATTTT. This sequence encodes CATSDGTGATDTQYF.

This clone has a single count. The V call is TRBV5-1, the J call TRBJ1-1, with D unclear. CDR1 is SGHRS and CDR2 is YFSETQ in the germline V gene. The germline V and J ends were trimmed by 3 bases and 1 base, with 10 bases remaining between them. This CDR3 region has 14 residues. In nucleotides, the CDR3 is TGCGCCAGCAGCTCCGGGGTAGGGAACACTGAAGCTTTCTTT. Translating gives CASSSGVGNTEAFF.

The V call is TRBV6-5, the J call TRBJ1-5; D unresolved. Per the germline V gene, CDR1 is MNHEY and CDR2 is SVGAGI. The CDR3 totals 15 residues. Trimming removed 6 bases from V and 0 bases from J, with 12 bases in between. DNA of the CDR3: TGTGCCAGCAGGGAGCAAGGATTTAGCAATCAGCCCCAGCATTTT. Protein sequence: CASREQGFSNQPQHF.

This clone has only a few counts. CDR3 sequence reads: CASSRHKPGEDTYGYTF. The DNA of the CDR3 is TGTGCCAGCAGCCGTCACAAGCCCGGGGAAGATACCTATGGCTACACCTTC. The chain carries TRBV11-2 and TRBJ1-2; D is unclear. There are 17 residues in the CDR3. Germline values: CDR1 SGHAT, CDR2 FQNNGV. The germline V and J ends were trimmed by 5 bases and 4 bases, with 23 bases remaining between them.

In DNA form, the CDR3 reads TGTGCCAGCAGTTCCCTCAGGGGTCATGAGACCCAGTACTTC. Translated, it gives CASSSLRGHETQYF. This sequence joins TRBV7-9 and TRBJ2-5; D perhaps matches TRBD1 (6 bases). V was shortened by 6 bases and J by 5 bases, with 16 bases between the two germline ends. CDR1 is SEHNR and CDR2 is FQNEAQ in the germline V gene (reference sequence). The CDR3 totals 14 residues.

V usage is TRBV7-3 and J usage is TRBJ2-7, with 8 nucleotides matching TRBD1. The CDR3 extends over 14 amino acids. J was trimmed by 3 bases and V by 4 bases; bases with no gene match: 5. Germline loops: CDR1 SGHTA, CDR2 FQGTGA. The CDR3 reads CASSSQGGHYEQYF. CDR3 sequence (DNA): TGTGCCAGCAGCTCACAGGGGGGTCACTACGAGCAGTACTTC.

The chain couples TRBV18 to TRBJ2-3, with D possibly matching TRBD1 (6 bases). The V end lost 8 bases, the J end lost 2 bases, and 14 bases lay between the germline ends. The length of the CDR3 is 14 residues. Germline V gene lookup returns CDR1 KGHSH and CDR2 LQKENI. CDR3 sequence reads: CASIPGHSTDTQYF. The CDR3 DNA reads TGTGCCAGCATCCCGGGACACTCCACAGATACGCAGTATTTT.

This chain joins TRBV9 and TRBJ1-2, with a weak D call TRBD1 (6 bases). The V gene lost 3 bases and the J gene lost 3 bases, with 18 bases spanning the gap. The CDR3 spans 16 residues. Germline V CDR1 and CDR2: SGDLS, YYNGEE. The CDR3 protein is CASSEAYREGDYGYTF. CDR3 bases: TGTGCCAGCAGCGAAGCGTACAGGGAAGGGGACTATGGCTACACCTTC. Combining the CDR3 with reference TRBV9 and TRBJ1-2 gives the whole variable domain DSGVTQTPKHLITATGQRVTLRCSPRSGDLSVYWYQQSLDQGLQFLIQYYNGEERAKGNILERFSAQQFPDLHSELNLSSLELGDSALYFCASSEAYREGDYGYTFGSGTRLTVV.

J is TRBJ2-7 and V is TRBV5-1, with D perhaps TRBD2 (6 bases). CDR1 and CDR2 from the germline V gene are SGHRS and YFSETQ. The V end lost 7 bases, the J end lost 3 bases, and 17 bases lay between the germline ends. The CDR3 runs 14 residues. CDR3 protein: CASPGGGLFYEQYF. The CDR3 bases are TGCGCCAGCCCCGGGGGAGGATTGTTCTACGAGCAGTACTTC.

This clone was seen a few times. The CDR3 spells CASSLLGQSYEQYF. Written as DNA, the CDR3 is TGTGCCAGCAGCTTACTGGGACAGTCCTACGAGCAGTACTTC. The chain is built from TRBV11-3 and TRBJ2-7; 7 bases are a match to TRBD1. Germline assignment: CDR1 SGHNT and CDR2 YENEEA. Trimming removed 2 bases from V and 1 base from J; junction bases left unmatched: 2. This CDR3 is built from 14 residues.

This clone was observed a single time. The chain has TRBV27 and TRBJ2-5; D gene unclear. Trimming removed 6 bases at V and 2 bases at J, with 13 bases between. This CDR3 is built from 14 residues. Germline V gives CDR1 MNHEY, CDR2 SMNVEV (reference sequence). CDR3 amino acids: CASSRGVLQETQYF. The CDR3 coding sequence is TGTGCCAGCAGCCGCGGAGTATTACAAGAGACCCAGTACTTC.

J is TRBJ2-5 and V is TRBV9; weak D call: TRBD2 (6 bases). The CDR3 spans 15 residues. Germline CDR1 is SGDLS and CDR2 is YYNGEE. Trimming shortened V by 7 bases and J by 2 bases, and 18 bases separated the two germline ends. CDR3 protein: CASCGGATGQETQYF. The CDR3 DNA sequence: TGTGCCAGCTGTGGAGGGGCAACAGGACAAGAGACCCAGTACTTC.

The chain combines TRBV5-1 with TRBJ1-1; D gene ambiguous. Germline V CDR1 and CDR2: SGHRS, YFSETQ. The germline V and J ends were trimmed by 0 bases and 4 bases, with 10 bases remaining between them. The CDR3 contains 14 residues. The CDR3 DNA reads as TGCGCCAGCAGCTTGGAGGGAGGGAGCACTGAAGCTTTCTTT. Translated, it gives CASSLEGGSTEAFF.

The chain links TRBV12-3 or TRBV12-4 to TRBJ1-5; TRBD1 might be the D (6 bases). Trimming pared 8 bases from V and 4 bases from J, leaving 12 bases between. This CDR3 has 13 amino acids. The CDR3 sequence: CASGEGVNQPQHF. Here the CDR3 DNA reads TGTGCCAGCGGAGAGGGGGTGAATCAGCCCCAGCATTTT.

The chain carries TRBV7-2 and TRBJ2-7; 13 positions agree with TRBD2. The length of the CDR3 is 17 residues. The ends lost 1 base at V and 7 bases at J; junction bases unmatched: 10. Germline V CDR1 and CDR2: SGHTA, FQGNSA. This CDR3 reads CASSLGLAGGTSGEQYF. For the CDR3, the DNA is TGTGCCAGCAGCTTAGGACTAGCGGGGGGAACCTCGGGAGAGCAGTACTTC.

The chain employs TRBV12-3 or TRBV12-4 and TRBJ2-7; no firm D call. This CDR3 is 11 amino acids long. V gave up 6 bases and J gave up 2 bases, with 5 bases separating them. The CDR3 nucleotides read TGTGCCAGCAGCCCCGCCTACGAGCAGTACTTC. It translates to CASSPAYEQYF.

The chain has TRBV19 and TRBJ2-1; 9 nucleotides align to TRBD2. Germline loops: CDR1 LNHDA, CDR2 SQIVND (reference sequence). J gave up 4 bases and V 7 bases, and 17 bases lay outside the gene matches. CDR3 length: 18 amino acids. In nucleotides, the CDR3 is TGTGCCAGTATCCGGGGGTGCGGGGGGGCTAAATTTTACAATGAGCAGTTCTTC. Translated, it gives CASIRGCGGAKFYNEQFF. The complete variable domain, with remaining parts taken from reference TRBV19 and TRBJ2-1, reads DGGITQSPKYLFRKEGQNVTLSCEQNLNHDAMYWYRQDPGQGLRLIYYSQIVNDFQKGDIAEGYSVSREKKESFPLTVTSAQKNPTAFYLCASIRGCGGAKFYNEQFFGPGTRLTVL.

This chain links TRBV5-1 with TRBJ2-7; 9 bases align to TRBD2. Germline CDR1 and CDR2: SGHRS and YFSETQ. This CDR3 is 14 amino acids long. V dropped 3 bases and J dropped 5; count of bases not matched to a gene: 6. The CDR3: CASSSGTSFHEQYF. CDR3 bases: TGCGCCAGCAGCTCCGGGACTAGCTTTCACGAGCAGTACTTC.

J is TRBJ1-2 and V is TRBV30; 11 positions match TRBD1. Germline loops: CDR1 GTSNPN, CDR2 SVGIG (reference sequence). The trim removed 4 bases at V and 7 bases at J, leaving 8 bases unmatched. The CDR3 runs 14 residues. The CDR3 bases are TGTGCCTGGACTGGACAGGGGGCGATACGTGGCTACACCTTC. Translation gives CAWTGQGAIRGYTF.

The genes are TRBV9 and TRBJ2-3; a weak D match, TRBD2 (5 bases). Germline CDR1 SGDLS, CDR2 YYNGEE. Trimming removed 7 bases from V and 4 bases from J, with 13 bases in between. The CDR3 has 13 residues. Written as DNA, the CDR3 is TGTGCCAGCGGCCGCGGGTCCGCAGATACGCAGTATTTT. This encodes CASGRGSADTQYF.

The CDR3, as DNA: TGTGCCAGCAGTCTTCGGGACACTAACTATGGCTACACCTTC. It specifies CASSLRDTNYGYTF. V and J are TRBV2 and TRBJ1-2; D is possibly TRBD1 (6 bases). This CDR3 comprises 14 residues. V lost 5 bases, J lost 0 bases, and 10 bases lay in between. Germline V gives CDR1 SNHLY, CDR2 FYNNEI. Based on the CDR3 plus reference TRBV2 and TRBJ1-2, the full variable domain is EPEVTQTPSHQVTQMGQEVILRCVPISNHLYFYWYRQILGQKVEFLVSFYNNEISEKSEIFDDQFSVERPDGSNFTLKIRSTKLEDSAMYFCASSLRDTNYGYTFGSGTRLTVV.

The gene calls are TRBV6-1 and TRBJ1-1; the D gene is possibly TRBD1 (6 bases). The CDR3 is 19 residues long. The germline V gene encodes CDR1 MNHNS and CDR2 SASEGT. Between the trimmed V and J ends, which lost 2 bases and 3 bases, there was a span of 25 bases. CDR3 in DNA: TGTGCCAGCAGTGAAAGGATCCCATCCTCCAGGGGCCCCCACACTGAAGCTTTCTTT. Its protein is CASSERIPSSRGPHTEAFF.